The clone carrying this TCR beta chain showed up many times. What it binds is not known. The data stem from a study of T-cell reconstitution after alpha-beta-depleted transplantation in children. Study observations and caveats: About two months after transplant, alpha-beta T cells reportedly came from several hundred expanded graft clones.

During its preparation, the TCRbeta library received unique molecular identifiers. TCRdb ran MiXCR on the PCR reads and lists one entry per CDR3 protein. The sample has more than 400,000 distinct CDR3 sequences; roughly 11% are singletons. V was clipped by 6 bases and J by 6 bases; unmatched bases: 4. The V gene's germline CDR1 is SQVTM and CDR2 ANQGSEA. The CDR3 spans 11 residues. This sequence originates from a female patient aged 2-9 years who had a stem cell transplant for aplastic anemia, so the T cells may come from the graft donor. The chain is built from TRBV29-1 and TRBJ2-7; 8 bases are a match to TRBD1. The specimen was PBMCs, mostly from graft donor cells, collected 180 days after TCRalphabeta/CD19-depleted stem cell transplant. The CDR3 bases are TGCAGCGTGGCAGGGGGCGCCGAGCAGTACTTC. It codes for CSVAGGAEQYF.